The rows below give T cell receptor beta chains drawn from one sample of a study of identical twins. TCRdb re-called the 5' RACE reads through MiXCR, storing one row per CDR3 protein. The table has 1.5 million to 2 million distinct CDR3 sequences, 32% seen once. Sequencing was performed on cord blood. These receptors all stem from a newborn girl in good health. Each CDR3 is given with its conserved first and last residue. The D gene is left open where the match is weak. Not every row has a clone size; where given, it reads once, few, many or a size class.

CDR3 length	D gene	clone size	J gene	V gene	CDR3 DNA	CDR3 protein
15	TRBD1	NA	TRBJ2-1	TRBV20-1	TGCAGTGCTAGGGGACAGCCCCCTCTCGGCAATGAGCAGTTCTTC	CSARGQPPLGNEQFF
17	NA	few	TRBJ2-1	TRBV11-1	TGTGCCAGCAGCTCAACCCGTGGGGGCCTCTCCTACAATGAGCAGTTCTTC	CASSSTRGGLSYNEQFF
16	TRBD1	NA	TRBJ2-2	TRBV27	TGTGCCAGCAGTTCAATACAGGGGGTGAACACCGGGGAGCTGTTTTTT	CASSSIQGVNTGELFF
19	TRBD2	NA	TRBJ2-3	TRBV9	TGTGCCAGCAGCGTCAGACAGTTGACTAGCGGGAGATGGACAGATACGCAGTATTTT	CASSVRQLTSGRWTDTQYF
15	TRBD1	NA	TRBJ2-2	TRBV6-5	TGTGCCAGCAGTTCCCTTTCGACAGGGCCCGGGGAGCTGTTTTTT	CASSSLSTGPGELFF
13	NA	NA	TRBJ2-7	TRBV11-2	TGTGCCAGCAGCCCCACTAGTTTCAATGAGCAGTACTTC	CASSPTSFNEQYF
16	TRBD1	few	TRBJ1-2	TRBV11-2	TGTGCCAGCAGCTTATCCGACAGGGCTCCATCCTATGGCTACACCTTC	CASSLSDRAPSYGYTF
14	NA	NA	TRBJ1-2	TRBV4-1	TGCGCCAGCAGCCGAAGTCCGGGTGCCTATGGCTACACCTTC	CASSRSPGAYGYTF
13	TRBD1	once	TRBJ1-6	TRBV28	TGTGCCAGCTGGGGGACAGATAATTCACCCCTCCACTTT	CASWGTDNSPLHF
11	NA	many	TRBJ2-1	TRBV20-1	TGCAGTGCTACCCTACGGAATGAGCAGTTCTTC	CSATLRNEQFF
11	NA	many	TRBJ2-5	TRBV12-3/TRBV12-4	TGTGCCAGCAGTCTAGGAGTGACCCAGTACTTC	CASSLGVTQYF
16	NA	few	TRBJ2-1	TRBV3-1	TGTGCCAGCAGCCAAGTGACGGGAGAAAGGGCCAATGAGCAGTTCTTC	CASSQVTGERANEQFF
14	NA	few	TRBJ2-7	TRBV27	TGTGCCAGCAGTTCGGGACACCCAAACTACGAGCAGTACTTC	CASSSGHPNYEQYF
17	TRBD1	few	TRBJ1-2	TRBV5-1	TGCGCCAGCAGCGGATGGGACAGGGAGGGGACTAACTATGGCTACACCTTC	CASSGWDREGTNYGYTF
14	TRBD2	few	TRBJ2-3	TRBV20-1	TGCAGTGCGGCCCCTAGCGGGCCTACAGATACGCAGTATTTT	CSAAPSGPTDTQYF
16	TRBD1	few	TRBJ2-3	TRBV12-3/TRBV12-4	TGTGCCAGCAGTCCCGGACAGGGGACTAGCACAGATACGCAGTATTTT	CASSPGQGTSTDTQYF
16	NA	NA	TRBJ2-3	TRBV7-2	TGTGCCAGCAGCTTTAACCGACAGAGGGGCACAGATACGCAGTATTTT	CASSFNRQRGTDTQYF
17	TRBD1	NA	TRBJ1-4	TRBV20-1	TGCAGTGCTAGAGGGGCAGGACAGGGGGCGAATAATGAAAAACTGTTTTTT	CSARGAGQGANNEKLFF
16	TRBD1	once	TRBJ2-5	TRBV29-1	TGCAGCGTTGAAGGGGAAGGGGACAGGGCTCACAATGAGCAGTACTTC	CSVEGEGDRAHNEQYF
16	TRBD2	NA	TRBJ2-1	TRBV11-2	TGTGCCAGCAGCTCACAAGCGGGAGATTTCGACAATGAGCAGTTCTTC	CASSSQAGDFDNEQFF
16	NA	few	TRBJ2-6	TRBV27	TGTGCCAGCAGACACAGGGTCAGCTCTGGGGCCAACGTCCTGACTTTC	CASRHRVSSGANVLTF
13	NA	NA	TRBJ2-1	TRBV20-1	TGCGGTGCTAGAACGAACTACTACAATGAGCAGTTCTTC	CGARTNYYNEQFF
13	TRBD1	few	TRBJ2-7	TRBV20-1	TGCAGTGCGAACACAGGGGGCTACTACGAGCAGTACTTC	CSANTGGYYEQYF
15	TRBD2	NA	TRBJ2-1	TRBV6-6	TGTGCCAGCATTATGACTGGCGGGAGGTACAATGAGCAGTTCTTC	CASIMTGGRYNEQFF
13	NA	NA	TRBJ2-7	TRBV20-1	TGCAGTTTAAGTCAGGGCCAGTACAATGAGCAGTACTTC	CSLSQGQYNEQYF
16	NA	many	TRBJ2-4	TRBV7-2	TGTGCCAGCAGCTTGGGACACCAACTAGCCAAAAACATTCAGTACTTC	CASSLGHQLAKNIQYF
15	NA	few	TRBJ2-3	TRBV20-1	TGCAGTGCGATTAGCAGTTCCCATATCACAGATACGCAGTATTTT	CSAISSSHITDTQYF
16	NA	NA	TRBJ2-1	TRBV20-1	TGCAGTGCTGTCGGTGCACCTAGGAGCTCCTACAATGAGCAGTTCTTC	CSAVGAPRSSYNEQFF
14	NA	few	TRBJ2-7	TRBV10-3	TGTGCCATCAGTGATATGGGGGCGCGGCTCGAGCAGTACTTC	CAISDMGARLEQYF
14	NA	many	TRBJ1-6	TRBV12-3/TRBV12-4	TGTGCCAGCAGTTTGAGGGCCTATAATTCACCCCTCCACTTT	CASSLRAYNSPLHF
15	TRBD2	few	TRBJ2-1	TRBV20-1	TGCAGTGCTAGAGAAAAAAAGACTAGCGGTTATGAGCAGTTCTTC	CSAREKKTSGYEQFF
16	NA	NA	TRBJ1-1	TRBV7-6	TGTGCCAGCAGCTTACGGTTGAGGGATTTGAACACTGAAGCTTTCTTT	CASSLRLRDLNTEAFF
15	TRBD1	NA	TRBJ2-3	TRBV6-6	TGTGCCAGCAGCCGCCGACAGGGGTTAACAGATACGCAGTATTTT	CASSRRQGLTDTQYF
16	NA	NA	TRBJ1-2	TRBV5-5	TGTGCCAGCAGCTTAAGCCCGGCCTCTCGGAGCTATGGCTACACCTTC	CASSLSPASRSYGYTF
17	TRBD2	NA	TRBJ2-1	TRBV7-2	TGTGCCAGCAGCTTAGTTGGGACTAGCGGGAGCCACGATGAGCAGTTCTTC	CASSLVGTSGSHDEQFF
17	TRBD1	NA	TRBJ1-5	TRBV20-1	TGCAGTGCCAGCGGCGGACAGGGGAGGTTTAGCAATCAGCCCCAGCATTTT	CSASGGQGRFSNQPQHF
12	NA	once	TRBJ1-6	TRBV27	TGTGCCAGCAGTTTCGGGGGGCCACCCCTCCACTTT	CASSFGGPPLHF
15	TRBD1	few	TRBJ1-5	TRBV2	TGTGCCAGCAGTGGGGGACAGGGTTTCAATCAGCCCCAGCATTTT	CASSGGQGFNQPQHF
14	TRBD1	NA	TRBJ2-1	TRBV28	TGTGCCAGCAGGAACAGGGGGACCTACAATGAGCAGTTCTTC	CASRNRGTYNEQFF
15	NA	many	TRBJ2-4	TRBV4-1	TGCGCCAGCAGCCAAGTGGGGACAGCCAAAAACATTCAGTACTTC	CASSQVGTAKNIQYF
14	TRBD2	NA	TRBJ2-7	TRBV4-2	TGTGCCAGCAGCCAAGATTCTAGCGGCTACGAGCAGTCCTTC	CASSQDSSGYEQSF
16	TRBD2	few	TRBJ2-1	TRBV20-1	TGCAGTGCTAGGCTCTTCGGCGGGGGGGCCGTTCGTGAGCAGTTCTTC	CSARLFGGGAVREQFF
14	NA	few	TRBJ2-1	TRBV5-1	TGCGCCAGCAGCTTGGGGAACATAGACAATGAGCAGTTCTTC	CASSLGNIDNEQFF
13	NA	NA	TRBJ2-3	TRBV27	TGTGCCAGCAGCGGGAAGAGCACAGATACGCAGTATTTT	CASSGKSTDTQYF
15	TRBD1	NA	TRBJ2-1	TRBV24-1	TGTGCCACCAGTCCTACGACAGGGGGCTACAATGAGCAGTTCTTC	CATSPTTGGYNEQFF
13	TRBD1	NA	TRBJ2-3	TRBV29-1	TGCGGCGTTGTAAGGGGGCGCGCAGATACGCAGTATTTT	CGVVRGRADTQYF
13	TRBD2	NA	TRBJ2-1	TRBV29-1	TGCAGCGCGCGGGAGGGATTTGGCAATGAGCAGTTCTTC	CSAREGFGNEQFF
16	TRBD2	few	TRBJ2-1	TRBV7-9	TGTGCGATAGAAGCGACTAGCGGGGGTTCCTACAATGAGCAGTTCTTC	CAIEATSGGSYNEQFF
16	NA	NA	TRBJ1-2	TRBV7-9	TGTGCCAGCAGCTTAGCGACCACAGGGTGGTTAGATGGCTACACCTTC	CASSLATTGWLDGYTF
16	NA	NA	TRBJ1-1	TRBV27	TGTGCCAGCAGTTTGGTGGTCAGGACAGTCGACACTGAAGCTTTCTTT	CASSLVVRTVDTEAFF
16	TRBD2	few	TRBJ2-7	TRBV6-5	TGTGCCAGCAGTTACGAAGTACTAGCGGGAGCCTACGAGCAGTACTTC	CASSYEVLAGAYEQYF
16	NA	few	TRBJ2-1	TRBV9	TGTGCCAGCAGCGTAGTTGGACTAACAAAGGGCAATGAGCAGTTCTTC	CASSVVGLTKGNEQFF
15	TRBD2	NA	TRBJ2-2	TRBV25-1	TGTGCCAGCATGAAGGCTGGTGGGGGGGCCGGGGAGCTGTTTTTT	CASMKAGGGAGELFF
13	NA	NA	TRBJ1-4	TRBV7-2	TGTGCCTGCAGCTTAAAGCCTAGGGAAAAACTGTTTTTT	CACSLKPREKLFF
16	NA	NA	TRBJ1-2	TRBV6-1	TGTGCCAGCAGTGAATTAGCGGTATATCGCGACTATGGCTACACCTTC	CASSELAVYRDYGYTF